The rows below give T cell receptor beta chains drawn from one sample of a study of cytomegalovirus exposure and HLA in healthy donors. TCRdb's table, derived via immunoSEQ multiplex PCR, lists solely in-frame clones and lacks some. The top ten clones hold 2% to 3% of a sample with around 140,000 clones, 82% of them seen once. Specimen: PBMCs. These receptors all stem from a male donor in good health and CMV-seronegative. CDR3s include the opening cysteine and the closing phenylalanine or tryptophan. The D gene is left open where the match is weak. Clone sizes are given selectively: once, few, many, or a class where the clone is expanded.

size,D,J,V,length,DNA,CDR3
NA,TRBD1,TRBJ2-7,TRBV7-9,14,TGTTCCAGCAGCTTAGTGGGACAGGCCTACGAGCAGTACTTC,CSSSLVGQAYEQYF
NA,NA,TRBJ1-3,TRBV7-9,15,TGTGCCAGCAGCTCCGACGGACTCTCTGGAAACACCATATATTTT,CASSSDGLSGNTIYF
NA,TRBD1,TRBJ2-2,TRBV6-1,15,TGTGCCAGCAGTACCGGGACAGCGAACACCGGGGAGCTGTTTTTT,CASSTGTANTGELFF
NA,TRBD1,TRBJ1-1,TRBV30,15,TGTGCCTGGGGGACAGGGGTTTATTTGGACACTGAAGCTTTCTTT,CAWGTGVYLDTEAFF
NA,TRBD2,TRBJ2-1,TRBV4-2,15,TGTGCCAGCAGCCAAGATATAGCGGGAGGAAATGAGCAGTTCTTC,CASSQDIAGGNEQFF
NA,TRBD1,TRBJ1-1,TRBV29-1,16,TGCAGCGTCACCGTCGGGACAGGGATGACGAACACTGAAGCTTTCTTT,CSVTVGTGMTNTEAFF
NA,TRBD2,TRBJ2-7,TRBV7-2,14,TGTGCCAGCAGCCCAGGACTAGCGGTCTACGAGCAGTACTTC,CASSPGLAVYEQYF
once,NA,TRBJ2-7,TRBV2,15,TGTGCCAACGGGGATCTTACCGGGGCGGGGTACGAGCAGTACTTC,CANGDLTGAGYEQYF
NA,TRBD1,TRBJ2-1,TRBV7-7,15,TGTGCCAGCAGCGCGGGACAGGGGGCCTACAATGAGCAGTTCTTC,CASSAGQGAYNEQFF
once,NA,TRBJ2-3,TRBV7-3,15,TGTGCCAGCAGCTTATGGGGCTCTCCCACAGATACGCAGTATTTT,CASSLWGSPTDTQYF
few,NA,TRBJ1-4,TRBV5-6,14,TGTGCCAGCAGCTTGGGGGAGGGCAGAGGAAAACTGTTTTTT,CASSLGEGRGKLFF
NA,NA,TRBJ1-1,TRBV19,14,TGTGCCAGTATCGCGACAAACATGAACACTGAAGCTTTCTTT,CASIATNMNTEAFF
few,NA,TRBJ1-4,TRBV7-9,15,TGTGCCAGCAGCTTAGCGGGAGGGTCCAACGAAAAACTGTTTTTT,CASSLAGGSNEKLFF
NA,NA,TRBJ1-5,TRBV10-2,14,TGCGCCAGCAGTGAGAGCCGGGACAATCAGCCCCAGCATTTT,CASSESRDNQPQHF
NA,NA,TRBJ2-2,TRBV30,15,TGTGCCTGGGCCTCTCTGGGACAGAACACCGGGGAGCTGTTTTTT,CAWASLGQNTGELFF
NA,NA,TRBJ2-1,TRBV7-9,13,TGTGCCAGCAGCCCCTCCTCCTACAATGAGCAGTTCTTC,CASSPSSYNEQFF
NA,NA,TRBJ2-2,TRBV13,16,TGTGCCAGCAGCTTCCCGACAGGAATAAACACCGGGGAGCTGTTTTTT,CASSFPTGINTGELFF
NA,NA,TRBJ2-3,TRBV7-9,17,TGTGCCAGCAGCCTAAGCTGGGCAGGGGATAGGACAGATACGCAGTATTTT,CASSLSWAGDRTDTQYF
NA,NA,TRBJ1-3,TRBV29-1,14,TGCAGCGTTGAAGAGGGGGGGGCTGGAAACACCATATATTTT,CSVEEGGAGNTIYF
NA,TRBD2,TRBJ2-5,TRBV5-1,12,TGCGCCAGCAGTCTAGCGGAAGAGACCCAGTACTTC,CASSLAEETQYF